What follows describes a single T cell receptor (beta chain). What it binds is unknown. Sequencing was performed with immunoSEQ multiplex PCR; in TCRdb, only in-frame clones are kept and a portion is missing. Of about 220,000 clones listed, 85% to 95% are singletons. The CDR3 runs 17 residues. Per the germline V gene, CDR1 is SGHTA and CDR2 is FQGTGA. V gave up 2 bases and J gave up 4 bases; unmatched junction bases: 7. The entry originates in a study of cytomegalovirus exposure and HLA in healthy donors. General study points: Most TCRs appeared rarely, but some public TCRs recurred in many donors.

This sequence was found in a woman between 18 and 29 years old in good health and CMV-seronegative. This rearrangement joins TRBV7-3 to TRBJ2-2, with 10 positions matching TRBD2. The sample comprised PBMCs. CDR3: CASSLGRLAGVTGELFF. CDR3 bases: TGTGCCAGCAGCTTAGGGCGGCTAGCGGGAGTCACCGGGGAGCTGTTTTTT.